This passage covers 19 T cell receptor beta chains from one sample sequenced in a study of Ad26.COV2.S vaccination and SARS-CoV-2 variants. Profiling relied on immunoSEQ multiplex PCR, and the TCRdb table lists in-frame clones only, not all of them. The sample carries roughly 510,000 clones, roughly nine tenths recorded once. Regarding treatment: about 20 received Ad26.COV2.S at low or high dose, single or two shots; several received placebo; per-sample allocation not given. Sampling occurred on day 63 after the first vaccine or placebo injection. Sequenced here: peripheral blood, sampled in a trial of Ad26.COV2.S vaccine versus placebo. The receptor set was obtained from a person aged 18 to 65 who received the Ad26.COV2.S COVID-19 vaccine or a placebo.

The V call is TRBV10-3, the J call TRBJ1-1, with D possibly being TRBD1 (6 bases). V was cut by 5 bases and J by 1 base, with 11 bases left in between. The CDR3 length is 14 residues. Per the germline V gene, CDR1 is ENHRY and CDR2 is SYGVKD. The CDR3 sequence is CAISSDRRNTEAFF. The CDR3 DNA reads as TGTGCCATCAGTTCCGACAGGCGGAACACTGAAGCTTTCTTT.

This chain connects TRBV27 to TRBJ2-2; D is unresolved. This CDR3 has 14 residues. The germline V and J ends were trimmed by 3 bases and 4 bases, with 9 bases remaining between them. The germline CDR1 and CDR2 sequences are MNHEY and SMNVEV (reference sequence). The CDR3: CASSFEGFTGELFF. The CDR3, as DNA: TGTGCCAGCAGTTTTGAAGGGTTCACCGGGGAGCTGTTTTTT.

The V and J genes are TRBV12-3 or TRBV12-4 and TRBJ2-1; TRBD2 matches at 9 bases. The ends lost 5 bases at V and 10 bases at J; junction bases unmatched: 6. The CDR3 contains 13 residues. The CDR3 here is CASSLQAGGEQFF. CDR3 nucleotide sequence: TGTGCCAGCAGTCTACAGGCGGGAGGGGAGCAGTTCTTC.

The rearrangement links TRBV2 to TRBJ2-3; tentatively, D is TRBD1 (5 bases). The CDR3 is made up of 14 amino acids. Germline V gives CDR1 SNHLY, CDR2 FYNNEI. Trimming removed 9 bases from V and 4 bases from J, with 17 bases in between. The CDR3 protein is CASLLGESADTQYF. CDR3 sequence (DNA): TGTGCCAGTCTGTTAGGGGAATCGGCAGATACGCAGTATTTT.

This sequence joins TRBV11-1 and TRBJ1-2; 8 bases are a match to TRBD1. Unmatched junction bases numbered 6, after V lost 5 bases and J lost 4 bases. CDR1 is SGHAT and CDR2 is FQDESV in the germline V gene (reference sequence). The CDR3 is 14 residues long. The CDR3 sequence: CASSLGQGTYGYTF. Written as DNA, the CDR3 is TGTGCCAGCAGCCTCGGACAGGGTACCTATGGCTACACCTTC.

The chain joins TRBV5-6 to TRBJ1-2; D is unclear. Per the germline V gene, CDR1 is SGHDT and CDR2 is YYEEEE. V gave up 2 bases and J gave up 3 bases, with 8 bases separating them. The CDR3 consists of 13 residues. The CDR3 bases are TGTGCCAGCAGCTTAGGTCGATACTATGGCTACACCTTC. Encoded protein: CASSLGRYYGYTF. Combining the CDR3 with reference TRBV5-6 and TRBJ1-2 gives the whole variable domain DAGVTQSPTHLIKTRGQQVTLRCSPKSGHDTVSWYQQALGQGPQFIFQYYEEEERQRGNFPDRFSGHQFPNYSSELNVNALLLGDSALYLCASSLGRYYGYTFGSGTRLTVV.

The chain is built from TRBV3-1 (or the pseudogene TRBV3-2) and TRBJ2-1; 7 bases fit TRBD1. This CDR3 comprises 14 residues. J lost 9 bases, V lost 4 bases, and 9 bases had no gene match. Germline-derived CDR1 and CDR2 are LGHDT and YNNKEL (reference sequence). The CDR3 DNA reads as TGTGCCAGCAGCCCATTTACAGGGGCTGGTGAGCAGTTCTTC. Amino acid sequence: CASSPFTGAGEQFF.

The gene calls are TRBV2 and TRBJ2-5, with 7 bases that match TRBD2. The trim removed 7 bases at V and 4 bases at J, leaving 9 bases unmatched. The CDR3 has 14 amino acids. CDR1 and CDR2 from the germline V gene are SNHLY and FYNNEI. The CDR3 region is CASTYEGGTETQYF. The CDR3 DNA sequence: TGTGCCAGCACCTACGAGGGAGGGACAGAGACCCAGTACTTC.

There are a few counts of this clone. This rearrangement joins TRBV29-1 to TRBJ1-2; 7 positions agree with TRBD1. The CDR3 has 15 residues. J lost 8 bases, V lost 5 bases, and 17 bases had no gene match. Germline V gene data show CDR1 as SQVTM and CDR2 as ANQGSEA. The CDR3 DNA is TGCAGCGTTCGGTCCGGGGGACAGAACGCAGGGGGCTACACCTTC. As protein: CSVRSGGQNAGGYTF.

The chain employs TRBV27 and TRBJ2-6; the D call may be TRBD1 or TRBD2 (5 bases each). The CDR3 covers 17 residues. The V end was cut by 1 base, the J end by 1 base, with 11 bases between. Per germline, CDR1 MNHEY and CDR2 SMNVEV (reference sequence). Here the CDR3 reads CASSLFPWGSGANVLTF. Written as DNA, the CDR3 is TGTGCCAGCAGTTTATTCCCCTGGGGGTCTGGGGCCAACGTCCTGACTTTC.

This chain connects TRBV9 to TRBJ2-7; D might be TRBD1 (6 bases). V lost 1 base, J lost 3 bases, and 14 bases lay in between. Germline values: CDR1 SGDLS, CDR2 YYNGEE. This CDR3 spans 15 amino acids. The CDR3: CASSVRVGQYYEQYF. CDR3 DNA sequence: TGTGCCAGCAGCGTAAGGGTGGGACAATACTACGAGCAGTACTTC.

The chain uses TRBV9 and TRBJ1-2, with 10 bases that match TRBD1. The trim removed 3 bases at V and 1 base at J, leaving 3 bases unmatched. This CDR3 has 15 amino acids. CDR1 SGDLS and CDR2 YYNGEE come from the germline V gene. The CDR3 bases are TGTGCCAGCAGCGCCGGGACAGGGGTTAACTATGGCTACACCTTC. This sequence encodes CASSAGTGVNYGYTF.

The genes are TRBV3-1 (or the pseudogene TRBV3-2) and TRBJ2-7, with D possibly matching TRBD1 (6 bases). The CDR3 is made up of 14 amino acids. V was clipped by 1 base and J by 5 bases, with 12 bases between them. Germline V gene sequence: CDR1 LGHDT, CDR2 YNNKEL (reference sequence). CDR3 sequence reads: CASSQARGRNEQYF. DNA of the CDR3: TGTGCCAGCAGCCAAGCCAGGGGAAGGAACGAGCAGTACTTC.

CDR3 loop: CASSQDRTATNEKLFF. DNA of the CDR3: TGCGCCAGCAGCCAAGATAGGACTGCAACTAATGAAAAACTGTTTTTT. The chain has TRBV4-3 and TRBJ1-4; D gene ambiguous. This CDR3 has 16 amino acids. Germline values: CDR1 LGHNA, CDR2 YSLEER. The V end was cut by 0 bases, the J end by 0 bases, with 8 bases between.

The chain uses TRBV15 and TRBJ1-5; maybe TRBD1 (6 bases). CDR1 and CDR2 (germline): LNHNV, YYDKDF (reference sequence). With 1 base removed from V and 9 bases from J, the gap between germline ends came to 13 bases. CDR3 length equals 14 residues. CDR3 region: CATSRVGGSRPQHF. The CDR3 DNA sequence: TGTGCCACCAGCAGAGTGGGGGGCTCCAGGCCCCAGCATTTT.

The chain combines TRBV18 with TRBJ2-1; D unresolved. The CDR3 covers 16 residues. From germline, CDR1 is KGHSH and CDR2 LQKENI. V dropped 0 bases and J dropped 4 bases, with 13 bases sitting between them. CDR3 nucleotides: TGTGCCAGCTCACCACCCCTATTAGGGTCTTACAATGAGCAGTTCTTC. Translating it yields CASSPPLLGSYNEQFF.

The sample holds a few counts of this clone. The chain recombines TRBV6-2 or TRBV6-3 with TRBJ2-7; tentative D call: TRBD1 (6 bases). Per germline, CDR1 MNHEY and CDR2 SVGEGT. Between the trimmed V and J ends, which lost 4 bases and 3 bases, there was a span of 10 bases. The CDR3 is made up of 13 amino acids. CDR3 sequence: CASSLNRDYEQYF. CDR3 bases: TGTGCCAGCAGTTTGAACAGGGACTACGAGCAGTACTTC.

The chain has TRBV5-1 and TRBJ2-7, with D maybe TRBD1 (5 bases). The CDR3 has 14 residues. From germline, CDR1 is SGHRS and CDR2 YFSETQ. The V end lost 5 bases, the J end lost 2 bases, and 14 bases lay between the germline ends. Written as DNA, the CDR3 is TGCGCCAGCAGATCCCAGGGATTACCCTACGAGCAGTACTTC. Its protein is CASRSQGLPYEQYF.

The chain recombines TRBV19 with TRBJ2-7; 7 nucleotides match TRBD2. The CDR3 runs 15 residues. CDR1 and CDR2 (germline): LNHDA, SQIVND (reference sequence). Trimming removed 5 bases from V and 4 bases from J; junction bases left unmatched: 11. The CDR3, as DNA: TGTGCCAGTAGTCCCCGGGGGGTACGGATGTACGAGCAGTACTTC. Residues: CASSPRGVRMYEQYF.